One and the same sample provided the 25 T cell receptor beta chains below, sequenced in a study of T cells in Graves' hyperthyroidism and ophthalmopathy (dated by TCRdb to about 2019). Library preparation was by multiplex PCR. The instrument given in TCRdb is Illumina HiSeq 2000. The TCR beta CDR3 regions were amplified from the RNA transcripts. The TCR CDR3 was subjected to a first round of RT-PCR using the HTBI primer set and the Qiagen OneStep RT-PCR kit. TCRdb reworked the public reads: Q25 trimming with fastp, MiXCR clone assembly, productive beta chains retained. Rows merge per CDR3 protein into single entries with the most common DNA and genes. The sample records fewer than 750,000 distinct CDR3 sequences, about 43% of which are singletons. About 7.8% of the sample goes to the ten largest clones. The source material was peripheral blood or thyroid tissue (not recorded which). The receptors here all came from a young woman with Graves' hyperthyroidism.

This clonotype showed up many times. The V gene is TRBV25-1, the J gene TRBJ2-3; 7 nucleotides agree with TRBD2. This CDR3 is 11 amino acids long. The junction had 4 bases not matched to a gene; V was cut back by 8 bases and J by 8 bases. From germline, CDR1 is MGHDK and CDR2 SYGVNS. CDR3 in amino acids: CASSRGTTQYF. In nucleotides, the CDR3 is TGTGCCAGCTCGCGGGGGACTACGCAGTATTTT.

The rearrangement uses TRBV10-3 and TRBJ2-5, with 8 nucleotides matching TRBD2. The CDR3 sequence is 15 residues long. V gave up 4 bases and J gave up 9 bases; unmatched junction bases: 13. The germline V gene has CDR1 ENHRY and CDR2 SYGVKD. The CDR3 DNA is TGTGCCATCAGTGCCGGGGGGGATAGCAATCAGCCCCAGTACTTC. Residues: CAISAGGDSNQPQYF.

V gene TRBV15 combines with J gene TRBJ2-2, with TRBD2 as a possible D gene (6 bases). The CDR3 runs to 16 residues. Germline V CDR1 and CDR2: LNHNV, YYDKDF (reference sequence). V was trimmed by 1 base and J by 11 bases, leaving 20 bases between them. The CDR3 sequence is CATSRVAGPSYNELFF. The CDR3 DNA reads as TGTGCCACCAGCAGAGTTGCGGGACCGTCCTACAATGAGCTGTTTTTT.

Many counts were recorded for this clonotype. The chain has TRBV24-1 and TRBJ2-5; D remains ambiguous. The CDR3 spans 13 residues. V gave up 4 bases and J gave up 4 bases, with 9 bases separating them. The germline V gene has CDR1 KGHDR and CDR2 SFDVKD. CDR3 bases: TGTGCCACCAGTGAGTCCGTCCGAGAGACCCAGTACTTC. Residues: CATSESVRETQYF.

Many counts were recorded for this clonotype. The chain recombines TRBV29-1 with TRBJ2-2; 14 nucleotides line up with TRBD2. The CDR3 is 16 amino acids. Per germline, CDR1 SQVTM and CDR2 ANQGSEA. After removal of 7 bases from V and 0 bases from J, the junction contained 4 bases not matched to a gene. Here the CDR3 reads CSAGTSGRTNTGELFF. DNA for the CDR3: TGCAGCGCCGGGACTAGCGGGAGAACGAACACCGGGGAGCTGTTTTTT.

This clonotype was counted many times. The V call is TRBV7-2, the J call TRBJ1-3; 7 nucleotides line up with TRBD1. The CDR3 sequence is 16 residues long. Germline V lookup: CDR1 SGHTA, CDR2 FQGNSA. The V and J ends lost 7 bases and 0 bases, in that order; junction bases with no gene match: 9. The CDR3, as DNA: TGTGCCAGCAAACTAACAGGGGCCATCTCTGGAAACACCATATATTTT. This codes for CASKLTGAISGNTIYF.

Comment on this clonotype: A junction boundary mismatches the germline segment, possibly from a read error. The chain uses TRBV2 and TRBJ2-6, with 7 nucleotides matching TRBD2. The germline gives CDR1 SNHLY, CDR2 FYNNEI. The CDR3 totals 17 residues. The CDR3 nucleotides read TGTGCCTCCCGGGAGGCGGCCTGGAGGTCTGGGGCCAACGCCCTGACTTTC. Translating gives CASREAAWRSGANALTF. Filled out from reference TRBV2 and TRBJ2-6, the complete variable domain reads EPEVTQTPSHQVTQMGQEVILRCVPISNHLYFYWYRQILGQKVEFLVSFYNNEISEKSEIFDDQFSVERPDGSNFTLKIRSTKLEDSAMYFCASREAAWRSGANALTFGAGSRLTVL.

This clonotype was detected many times. The chain couples TRBV19 to TRBJ2-7, with D possibly matching TRBD1 (5 bases). This CDR3 comprises 16 residues. The germline V gene encodes CDR1 LNHDA and CDR2 SQIVND (reference sequence). The V gene lost 6 bases and the J gene lost 5 bases, with 23 bases spanning the gap. The CDR3 protein is CASRPVGSGRSDEQYF. The CDR3 coding sequence is TGTGCCAGTAGACCTGTCGGGTCAGGGCGATCCGACGAGCAGTACTTC.

The chain joins TRBV7-6 to TRBJ1-4, with D perhaps TRBD1 (5 bases). The CDR3 extends over 14 amino acids. With 5 bases removed from V and 9 bases from J, the gap between germline ends came to 16 bases. Germline V gives CDR1 SGHVS, CDR2 FNYEAQ. The CDR3 loop reads CASSRGGARKKLFF. The DNA of the CDR3 is TGTGCCAGCAGCCGAGGCGGGGCAAGGAAAAAACTGTTTTTT.

There are many counts of this clonotype. The chain couples TRBV19 to TRBJ2-6; D is unresolved. Germline V gene lookup returns CDR1 LNHDA and CDR2 SQIVND (reference sequence). This CDR3 is 13 amino acids long. V lost 6 bases and J lost 4, with 7 bases in between. This chain's CDR3 is CASSPRGANVLTF. The CDR3 DNA reads as TGTGCCAGTAGCCCGAGGGGGGCCAACGTCCTGACTTTC.

The chain links TRBV29-1 to TRBJ1-2, with D possibly matching TRBD1 (5 bases). The V gene lost 8 bases and the J gene lost 2 bases, with 18 bases spanning the gap. The CDR3 runs 14 residues. CDR1 is SQVTM, CDR2 ANQGSEA, per germline. The CDR3 bases are TGCAGCAGTTACCAGCCGGGACTCAACTATGGCTACACCTTC. As protein: CSSYQPGLNYGYTF.

This clonotype was recorded at least ten times. The chain recombines TRBV5-1 with TRBJ2-5; D might be TRBD1 (5 bases). Germline-derived CDR1 and CDR2 are SGHRS and YFSETQ. CDR3 size: 15 residues. With 2 bases removed from V and 2 bases from J, the gap between germline ends came to 13 bases. CDR3 residues: CASSFTPTGQETQYF. The CDR3 DNA sequence: TGCGCCAGCAGCTTCACCCCCACAGGACAAGAGACCCAGTACTTC. Full variable domain (outside the CDR3, taken from reference TRBV5-1 and TRBJ2-5): KAGVTQTPRYLIKTRGQQVTLSCSPISGHRSVSWYQQTPGQGLQFLFEYFSETQRNKGNFPGRFSGRQFSNSRSEMNVSTLELGDSALYLCASSFTPTGQETQYFGPGTRLLVL.

This clonotype was counted at least ten times. This chain links TRBV29-1 with TRBJ2-6, with 7 nucleotides matching TRBD2. This CDR3 contains 16 residues. The germline gives CDR1 SQVTM, CDR2 ANQGSEA. V was pared by 3 bases and J by 1 base, with 6 bases of the junction left unmatched. The CDR3 DNA is TGCAGCGTTGAGTCCCGGGGGGAGTCTGGGGCCAACGTCCTGACTTTC. This sequence encodes CSVESRGESGANVLTF.

The rearrangement joins TRBV7-3 to TRBJ2-5; 7 nucleotides agree with TRBD2. Germline V gene sequence: CDR1 SGHTA, CDR2 FQGTGA. The CDR3 runs to 13 residues. V shed 6 bases, J shed 6 bases, and the junction held 7 bases outside the gene matches. CDR3 region: CASRITGGKTQYF. In nucleotides, the CDR3 is TGTGCCAGCAGAATCACGGGGGGAAAGACCCAGTACTTC.

The CDR3 here is CASSRTTQTGLNSPLHF. The CDR3 DNA follows: TGCGCCAGCAGCCGAACAACGCAGACAGGGCTTAATTCACCCCTCCACTTT. The chain recombines TRBV4-1 with TRBJ1-6; 7 bases agree with TRBD1. Germline-derived CDR1 and CDR2 are MGHRA and YSYEKL. The J segment lost 6 bases and the V segment lost 4 bases, leaving 12 bases of the junction unmatched. The CDR3 consists of 17 residues.

This rearrangement joins TRBV20-1 to TRBJ2-7; D tentatively reads TRBD1 or TRBD2 (6 bases each). Trimming took 3 bases from V and 5 from J, leaving 17 bases between them. In germline, CDR1 is DFQATT, CDR2 SNEGSKA (reference sequence). This CDR3 is built from 14 residues. In nucleotides, the CDR3 is TGCAGTGCTAGGGGGGACACGGGAGACCACGAGCAGTACTTC. Protein sequence: CSARGDTGDHEQYF.

This sequence joins TRBV29-1 and TRBJ1-2; D is undetermined. CDR1 is SQVTM and CDR2 is ANQGSEA in the germline V gene. This CDR3 region has 15 residues. V was cut by 4 bases and J by 4 bases, with 19 bases left in between. CDR3 in amino acids: CSVGRVAYGSYGYTF. The CDR3 DNA is TGCAGCGTTGGCCGCGTAGCTTATGGATCCTATGGCTACACCTTC.

For this clonotype: A much larger clone differs from this one at a single base, so this may be a read error. Because the CDR3 is missing its conserved closing phenylalanine or tryptophan, this is likely a read error. The gene calls are TRBV2 and TRBJ1-1; D not resolved. Per the germline V gene, CDR1 is SNHLY and CDR2 is FYNNEI. Between the trimmed V and J ends, which lost 6 bases and 6 bases, there was a span of 8 bases. CDR3 length: 11 amino acids. The CDR3 DNA follows: TGTGCCAGCAGCCGACGGGCTGAAGCTTTCTCT. This encodes CASSRRAEAFS.

J is TRBJ2-6 and V is TRBV15; D perhaps matches TRBD1 (5 bases). From germline, CDR1 is LNHNV and CDR2 YYDKDF (reference sequence). The CDR3 extends over 15 amino acids. Deletions cut 3 bases from V and 3 bases from J, with 9 bases between. CDR3 sequence: CATSSVRGGANVLTF. The CDR3 DNA sequence: TGTGCCACCAGCAGTGTAAGGGGTGGGGCCAACGTCCTGACTTTC.

The chain uses TRBV2 and TRBJ1-4, with D possibly matching TRBD1 (6 bases). Trimming took off 7 bases at V and 8 bases at J, with 11 bases between the two ends. This CDR3 comprises 12 residues. Germline V lookup: CDR1 SNHLY, CDR2 FYNNEI. The CDR3 region has the DNA TGTGCCAGCACAGGGGCGGAGGAAAAACTGTTTTTT. As protein: CASTGAEEKLFF.

Many counts were recorded for this clonotype. The chain joins TRBV25-1 to TRBJ1-1; 7 positions match TRBD1. CDR1 is MGHDK and CDR2 is SYGVNS in the germline V gene. Unmatched junction bases numbered 9, after V lost 4 bases and J lost 4 bases. The CDR3 sequence is 15 residues long. The CDR3 DNA reads TGTGCCAGCAGTGGGGTCCACAGGGGAGGCACTGAAGCTTTCTTT. Translation: CASSGVHRGGTEAFF.

The V gene is TRBV19, the J gene TRBJ1-6; TRBD1 aligns across 9 bases. The CDR3 is 15 amino acids. Germline V gives CDR1 LNHDA, CDR2 SQIVND (reference sequence). V was pared by 3 bases and J by 10 bases, with 7 bases of the junction left unmatched. The CDR3 protein is CASSIHGDRVSPLHF. CDR3 DNA sequence: TGTGCCAGTAGTATCCACGGGGACAGGGTCTCACCCCTCCACTTT.

In regard to this clonotype: A much larger clone is a single base away; this may be a read error. Lacking the conserved final phenylalanine or tryptophan, this CDR3 likely reflects a read error. This rearrangement joins TRBV5-1 to TRBJ2-7; TRBD2 matches 11 bases. The V gene end was trimmed by 0 bases and the J gene end by 4 bases; junction bases not matched to a gene: 6. The CDR3 consists of 16 residues. CDR1 and CDR2 from the germline V gene are SGHRS and YFSETQ. This chain's CDR3 is CASSLGLAGSGYEQYS. For the CDR3, the DNA is TGCGCCAGCAGCTTGGGACTAGCGGGAAGTGGGTACGAGCAGTACTCC.

This clonotype came up a few times. The chain combines TRBV28 with TRBJ1-5; 11 bases agree with TRBD1. The CDR3 runs to 13 residues. V lost 7 bases and J lost 6; bases outside the gene matches: 2. Germline CDR1 is MDHEN and CDR2 is SYDVKM. The CDR3 sequence is CASTGTGGQPQHF. DNA of the CDR3: TGTGCCAGCACAGGGACAGGGGGTCAGCCCCAGCATTTT.

The chain couples TRBV7-8 to TRBJ1-5; D uncertain. Germline V gene sequence: CDR1 SGHVS, CDR2 FQNEAQ. V was trimmed by 5 bases and J by 1 base, leaving 6 bases between them. This CDR3 is 13 amino acids long. CDR3 coding DNA: TGTGCCAGCAGCCCTACGAGCAATCAGCCCCAGCATTTT. It yields the protein CASSPTSNQPQHF.